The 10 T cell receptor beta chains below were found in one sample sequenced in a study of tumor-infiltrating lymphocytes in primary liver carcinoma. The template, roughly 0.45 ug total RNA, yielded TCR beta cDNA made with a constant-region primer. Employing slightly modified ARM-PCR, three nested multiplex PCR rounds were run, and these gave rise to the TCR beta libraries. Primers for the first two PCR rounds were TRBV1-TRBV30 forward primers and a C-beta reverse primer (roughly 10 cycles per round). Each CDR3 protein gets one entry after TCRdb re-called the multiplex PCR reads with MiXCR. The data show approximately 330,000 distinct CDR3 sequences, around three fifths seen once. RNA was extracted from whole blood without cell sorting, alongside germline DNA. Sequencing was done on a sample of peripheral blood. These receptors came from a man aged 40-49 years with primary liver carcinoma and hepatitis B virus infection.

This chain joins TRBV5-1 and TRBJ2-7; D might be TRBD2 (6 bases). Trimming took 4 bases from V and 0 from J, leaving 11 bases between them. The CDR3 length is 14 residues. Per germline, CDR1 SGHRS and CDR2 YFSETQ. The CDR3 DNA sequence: TGCGCCAGCAGCCCCAACGGGGGCTCCTACGAGCAGTACTTC. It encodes CASSPNGGSYEQYF. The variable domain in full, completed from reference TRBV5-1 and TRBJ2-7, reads KAGVTQTPRYLIKTRGQQVTLSCSPISGHRSVSWYQQTPGQGLQFLFEYFSETQRNKGNFPGRFSGRQFSNSRSEMNVSTLELGDSALYLCASSPNGGSYEQYFGPGTRLTVT.

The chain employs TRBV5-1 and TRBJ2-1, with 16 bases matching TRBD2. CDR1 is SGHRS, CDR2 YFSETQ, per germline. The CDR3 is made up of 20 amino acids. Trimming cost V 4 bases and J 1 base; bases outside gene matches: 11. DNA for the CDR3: TGCGCCAGCAGCGCAGCCGGGACTAGCGGGAGGGCCCGTTCCTACAATGAGCAGTTCTTC. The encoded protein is CASSAAGTSGRARSYNEQFF.

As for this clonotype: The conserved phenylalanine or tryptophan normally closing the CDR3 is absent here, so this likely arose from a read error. Written as DNA, the CDR3 is TGTGCCAGCAGCCTGACACGGAGCTCCTACAATGAGCAGTTCTAT. Protein: CASSLTRSSYNEQFY. The V gene is TRBV11-2, the J gene TRBJ2-1; D is ambiguous. The germline V gene has CDR1 SGHAT and CDR2 FQNNGV. CDR3 length: 15 amino acids. Trimming left V 5 bases short and J 0 bases short, with 11 bases between.

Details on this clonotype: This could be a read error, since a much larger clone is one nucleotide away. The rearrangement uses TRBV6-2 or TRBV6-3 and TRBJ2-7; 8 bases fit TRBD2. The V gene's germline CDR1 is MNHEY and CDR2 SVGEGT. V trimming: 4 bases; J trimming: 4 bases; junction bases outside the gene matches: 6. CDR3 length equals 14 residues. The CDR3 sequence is CASSCLSGSYEQYF. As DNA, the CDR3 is TGTGCCAGCAGTTGCTTGAGCGGGAGTTACGAGCAGTACTTC.

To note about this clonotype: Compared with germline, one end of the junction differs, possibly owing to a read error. CDR3 in amino acids: CASSLELAGRTGELLF. The CDR3 nucleotides are TGTGCCAGCAGCTTAGAACTAGCGGGACGGACCGGGGAGCTGCTTTTT. The V gene is TRBV11-3, the J gene TRBJ2-2, with 10 positions matching TRBD2. The CDR3 is 16 residues long. The germline CDR1 and CDR2 sequences are SGHNT and YENEEA. Full variable domain (missing parts from reference TRBV11-3 and TRBJ2-2): EAGVVQSPRYKIIEKKQPVAFWCNPISGHNTLYWYLQNLGQGPELLIRYENEEAVDDSQLPKDRFSAERLKGVDSTLKIQPAELGDSAVYLCASSLELAGRTGELLFGEGSRLTVL.

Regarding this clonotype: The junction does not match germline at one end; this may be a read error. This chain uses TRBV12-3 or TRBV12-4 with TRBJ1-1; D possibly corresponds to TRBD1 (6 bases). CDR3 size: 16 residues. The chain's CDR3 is CASSLGTLVRNTGAFF. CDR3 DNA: TGTGCCAGCAGTTTGGGGACACTCGTCCGGAACACTGGAGCTTTCTTT.

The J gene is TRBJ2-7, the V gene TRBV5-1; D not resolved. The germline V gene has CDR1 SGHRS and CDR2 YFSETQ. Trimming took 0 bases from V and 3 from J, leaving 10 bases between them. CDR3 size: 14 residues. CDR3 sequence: CASSLDGKLYEQYF. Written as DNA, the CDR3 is TGCGCCAGCAGCTTGGACGGAAAACTCTACGAGCAGTACTTC.

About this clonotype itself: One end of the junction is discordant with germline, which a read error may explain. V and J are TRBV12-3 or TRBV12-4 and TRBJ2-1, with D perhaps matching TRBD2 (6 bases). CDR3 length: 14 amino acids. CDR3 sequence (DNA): TGTGCCAACAGTATAACTAGAGGGACTCATGAGCAGTTCTTC. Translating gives CANSITRGTHEQFF.

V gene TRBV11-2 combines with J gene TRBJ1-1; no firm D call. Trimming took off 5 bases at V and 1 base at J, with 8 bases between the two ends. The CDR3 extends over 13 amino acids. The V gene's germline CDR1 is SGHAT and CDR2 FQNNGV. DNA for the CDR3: TGTGCCAGCAGCAATACACAGAACACTGAAGCTTTCTTT. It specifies CASSNTQNTEAFF.

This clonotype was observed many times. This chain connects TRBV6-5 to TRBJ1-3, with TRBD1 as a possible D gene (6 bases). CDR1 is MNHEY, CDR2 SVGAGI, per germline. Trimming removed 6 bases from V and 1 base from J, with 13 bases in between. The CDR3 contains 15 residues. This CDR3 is CASSPGRGSGNTIYF. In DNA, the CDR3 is TGTGCCAGCAGCCCCGGCAGGGGATCTGGAAACACCATATATTTT.